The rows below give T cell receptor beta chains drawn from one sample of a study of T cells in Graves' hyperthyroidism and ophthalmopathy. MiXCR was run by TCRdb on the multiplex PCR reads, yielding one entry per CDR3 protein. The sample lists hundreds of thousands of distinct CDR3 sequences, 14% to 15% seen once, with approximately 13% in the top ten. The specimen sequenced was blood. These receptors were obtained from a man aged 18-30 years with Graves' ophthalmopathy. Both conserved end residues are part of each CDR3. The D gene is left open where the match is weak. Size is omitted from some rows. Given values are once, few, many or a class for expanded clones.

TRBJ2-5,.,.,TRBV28,TGTGCCAGCAGTTTCTTTGGGACCAACCAAGAGACCCAGTACTTC,CASSFFGTNQETQYF
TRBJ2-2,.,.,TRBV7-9,TGTGCCAGCAGCTTAGGTGTCACGGGGACCGGGGAGCTGTTTTTT,CASSLGVTGTGELFF
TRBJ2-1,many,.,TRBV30,TGTGCCTGGGACTGGGGGGTCGAGCAGTTCTTC,CAWDWGVEQFF
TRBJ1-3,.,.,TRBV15,TGTGCCACCAGCAGAGAGGGCTCTGGAAACACCATATATTTT,CATSREGSGNTIYF
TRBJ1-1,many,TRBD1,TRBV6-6,TGTGCCAGCAGTTACACGGGACAGGTTTCTGAAGCTTTCTTT,CASSYTGQVSEAFF
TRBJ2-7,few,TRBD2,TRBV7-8,TGTGCCAGCAGCTTACAGGCTAGCGGGCCCTCCTACGAGCAGTACTTC,CASSLQASGPSYEQYF
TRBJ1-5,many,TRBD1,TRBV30,TGTGCCTGGAGTCCGACAGGGGATCAGCCCCAGCATTTT,CAWSPTGDQPQHF
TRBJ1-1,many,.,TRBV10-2,TGCGCCAGCAGTACAGTGAACACTGAAGCTTTCTTT,CASSTVNTEAFF
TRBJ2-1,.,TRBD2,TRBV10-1,TGCGCCAGCAGTGGAGTAGCGGGAGTCGGGTTAAATGAGCAGTTCTTC,CASSGVAGVGLNEQFF
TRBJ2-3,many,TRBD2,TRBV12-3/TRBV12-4,TGTGCCAGCAGTTTCGTACTAGCGGGGGCCGGGGATACGCAGTATTTT,CASSFVLAGAGDTQYF
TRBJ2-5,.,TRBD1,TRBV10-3,TGTGCCATCAGACCGACTGGACAGGGGGCTCCAGAGACCCAGTACTTC,CAIRPTGQGAPETQYF
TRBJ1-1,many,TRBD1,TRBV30,TGTGCCGGACAGGGGGACACTGAAGCTTTCTTT,CAGQGDTEAFF
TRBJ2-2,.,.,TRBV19,TGTGCCAGTAGTCTGGACTCGGGGTGGGAGCTGTTTTTT,CASSLDSGWELFF
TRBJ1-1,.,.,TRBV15,TGTGCCACCAGCAGAGAAAGTGGGCCAGGCGAAGCTTTCTTT,CATSRESGPGEAFF
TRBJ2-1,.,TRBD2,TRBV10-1,TGCGCCAGCAGGGGGACTAGCACCAATGAGCAGTTCTTC,CASRGTSTNEQFF
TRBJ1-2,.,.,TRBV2,TGTGCCAGCAGTGGGCCTTCAGGACAGAGATTCTATGGCTACACCTTC,CASSGPSGQRFYGYTF
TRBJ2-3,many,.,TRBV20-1,TGCAGTGCTCCGGGACCAAGCACAGATACGCAGTATTTT,CSAPGPSTDTQYF
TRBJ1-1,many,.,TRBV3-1,TGTGCCAGCAGCCCCCCGCGGGGACTCACTGAAGCTTTCTTT,CASSPPRGLTEAFF
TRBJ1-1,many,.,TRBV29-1,TGCAGCGTTGGCAGGGAGCGGGACACTGAAGCTTTCTTT,CSVGRERDTEAFF
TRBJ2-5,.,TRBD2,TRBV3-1,TGTGCCAGCAGCCAAAGGACTAGCGGGGGACTGTACTTC,CASSQRTSGGLYF
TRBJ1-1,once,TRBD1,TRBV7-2,TGTGCCAGCAGCTTAGCACGGACAGGGAACACTGAAGCTTTCTTT,CASSLARTGNTEAFF
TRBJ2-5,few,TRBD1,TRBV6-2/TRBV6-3,TGTGCCAGTTCCGGGCCAGGGGGCAGGGAGACCCAGTACTTC,CASSGPGGRETQYF
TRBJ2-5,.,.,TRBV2,TGTGCCAGCAACAGAAAAGAGACCCAGTACTTC,CASNRKETQYF
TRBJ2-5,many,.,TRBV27,TGTGCCAGCAGTTTAAGAGGGACTGCCAGGGAGACCCAGTACTTC,CASSLRGTARETQYF
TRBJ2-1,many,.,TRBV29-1,TGCAGCGTGGATCTACAGACCAATGAGCAGTTCTTC,CSVDLQTNEQFF
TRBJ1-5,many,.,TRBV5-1,TGCGCCAGCAGCTATGGGGACAGCAATCAGCCCCAGCATTTT,CASSYGDSNQPQHF
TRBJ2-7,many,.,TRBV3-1,TGTGCCAGCAGCCTCCGGGCGAGGGAGCAGTACTTC,CASSLRAREQYF
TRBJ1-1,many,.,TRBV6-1,TGTGCCAGCCGGACTGAGGGTACCACTGAAGCTTTCTTT,CASRTEGTTEAFF
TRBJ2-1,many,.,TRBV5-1,TGCGCCAGCAGCTTATCTGCCCCAGAGAATGAGCAGTTCTTC,CASSLSAPENEQFF
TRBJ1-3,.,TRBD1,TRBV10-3,TGTGCCATCAGTTATAACAGGGGGAGCTCTGGAAACACCATATATTTT,CAISYNRGSSGNTIYF
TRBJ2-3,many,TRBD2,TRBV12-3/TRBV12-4,TGTGCCAGCAGTTTTGGCGGGGGGGGCACAGATACGCAGTATTTT,CASSFGGGGTDTQYF
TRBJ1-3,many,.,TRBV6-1,TGTGCCAGCAGTTGGGCGGCGAGCTCTGGAAACACCATATATTTT,CASSWAASSGNTIYF
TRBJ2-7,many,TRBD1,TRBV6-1,TGTGCCAGCAGTCTCCCCTCAGGGGGCAGCTACGAGCAGTACTTC,CASSLPSGGSYEQYF
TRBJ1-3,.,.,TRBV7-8,TGTGCCAGCAGCTTAGCGCTCCCACAGGGACGGGGTGGAAACACCATATATTTT,CASSLALPQGRGGNTIYF
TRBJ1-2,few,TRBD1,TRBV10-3,TGTGCCATCAGCCAAGGACAGGGAAATAACTATGGCTACACCTTC,CAISQGQGNNYGYTF
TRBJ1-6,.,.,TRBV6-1,TGTGCCAGCAGGGCTTACGAGTCACCCCTCCACTTT,CASRAYESPLHF
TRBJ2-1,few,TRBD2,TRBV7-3,TGTGCCAGCAGCGGAAAGCCGGGACTAGCGTACAATGAGCAGTTCTTC,CASSGKPGLAYNEQFF
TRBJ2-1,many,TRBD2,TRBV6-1,TGTGCCAGCATCGATAGCGGGGGGTTGGGCAATGAGCAGTTCTTC,CASIDSGGLGNEQFF
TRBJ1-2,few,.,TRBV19,TGTGCCAGTAGTCCCGGGGGACCGCCTAAGAGTGGCTACACCTTC,CASSPGGPPKSGYTF
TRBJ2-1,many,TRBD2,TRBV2,TGTGCCAGCAGTGAACTAGCGGGATACAATGAGCAGTTCTTC,CASSELAGYNEQFF